The entry that follows covers one T cell receptor beta chain sequence. The antigen is unknown. The data stem from a study of regulatory dendritic cells for organ transplantation. Broader study findings: Alloreactive memory CD8+ T cell pools varied considerably between individuals.

Per germline, CDR1 MNHEY and CDR2 SMNVEV (reference sequence). Between the trimmed V and J ends, which lost 5 bases and 10 bases, there was a span of 12 bases. This CDR3 comprises 12 residues. Libraries were prepared by immunoSEQ multiplex PCR; TCRdb keeps only in-frame clonotypes and omits some of them. Of about 38,000 clones in the sample, about nine tenths were seen once. The clonotype originates from a human donor in good health. V gene TRBV27 combines with J gene TRBJ2-1; possible D gene TRBD1, 6 bases. Sample: naive CD8+ T cells from blood. Subset noted: CD45RA+ naive T cells. The CDR3 sequence is CASSQQGLEQFF. The CDR3 coding sequence is TGTGCCAGCAGTCAACAGGGATTAGAGCAGTTCTTC.